The text below deals with one TCR beta chain. No antigen is known for it. The sample belongs to a study of response to subunit inactivated influenza vaccine. Whole-study results and caveats: Few additional T cells are recruited per seasonal influenza vaccination, authors suggested.

TCRdb reprocessed the RT-PCR reads with MiXCR, giving one entry per CDR3 protein. The table lists more than 400,000 distinct CDR3 sequences, less than 7.5% of them singletons. Trimming at V came to 4 bases and at J to 5 bases, leaving 9 bases not matched to a gene. CDR1 and CDR2 (germline): SGHRS, YFSETQ. The CDR3 runs 14 residues. This chain links TRBV5-1 with TRBJ2-7; 7 nucleotides line up with TRBD2. The source of this sequence is a man between 50 and 69 years old who received an inactivated influenza vaccine. The sequences come from PBMCs from blood, collected around 25 months after vaccination. DNA of the CDR3: TGCGCCAGCAGCCCACAACTGGGAGGGGACGAGCAGTACTTC. This encodes CASSPQLGGDEQYF.